Listed below are T cell receptor beta chains from one sample, sequenced in a study of human T cells and chemical hapten exposure. TCRdb itself ran the RACE reads through MiXCR, one entry per CDR3 protein. The table lists 380,000 or so distinct CDR3 sequences, over 5% of them singletons. Sequencing used whole blood, obtained in connection with sensitization to the hapten diphenylcyclopropenone (DPC). The receptors come from a woman aged 18-29 years with alopecia areata. Some clones in this sample may be carry-over from other donors' samples. CDR3s include the opening cysteine and the closing phenylalanine or tryptophan. A D gene is named only where the DNA matches it firmly. Size values are once, few and many counts, or a class for expanded clones, and some rows have none.

CDR3 protein | CDR3 DNA | D gene | J gene | V gene | clone size
CSAILGNTEAFF | TGCAGTGCCATTCTCGGGAACACTGAAGCTTTCTTT | . | TRBJ1-1 | TRBV29-1 | few
CASSWGLAKNIQYF | TGTGCCAGCAGTTGGGGACTAGCCAAAAACATTCAGTACTTC | . | TRBJ2-4 | TRBV12-3/TRBV12-4 | many
CASSPNPGTVNEKLFF | TGCGCCAGCAGCCCAAACCCCGGGACAGTCAATGAAAAACTGTTTTTT | TRBD1 | TRBJ1-4 | TRBV5-1 | .
CASSFRGFATNEKLFF | TGTGCCAGCAGTTTCCGGGGGTTCGCAACTAATGAAAAACTGTTTTTT | . | TRBJ1-4 | TRBV11-2 | few
CASSPPAGPTDTQYF | TGTGCCAGCAGCCCCCCCGCGGGGCCCACAGATACGCAGTATTTT | . | TRBJ2-3 | TRBV4-2 | many
CASATTSGTDTQYF | TGCGCCAGCGCGACGACTAGCGGCACAGATACGCAGTATTTT | TRBD2 | TRBJ2-3 | TRBV5-1 | .
CASSFYSGGGYGYTF | TGTGCCAGCAGCTTTTACTCCGGGGGCGGCTATGGCTACACCTTC | . | TRBJ1-2 | TRBV5-5 | few
CASSRIGRSYEQYF | TGTGCCAGCAGTAGGATAGGCCGATCCTACGAGCAGTACTTC | . | TRBJ2-7 | TRBV12-3/TRBV12-4 | many
CASAGDGANVLTF | TGCGCCAGCGCAGGCGACGGGGCCAACGTCCTGACTTTC | . | TRBJ2-6 | TRBV4-3 | .
CASSSAGGAAGNTIYF | TGTGCCAGCAGCTCCGCGGGGGGGGCAGCTGGAAACACCATATATTTT | . | TRBJ1-3 | TRBV3-1 | .
CASSPGRQTYEQYF | TGTGCCAGCAGTCCCGGACGGCAAACCTACGAGCAGTACTTC | . | TRBJ2-7 | TRBV27 | .
CATSQDSYYNEQFF | TGTGCCACCAGCCAAGACAGCTACTACAATGAGCAGTTCTTC | . | TRBJ2-1 | TRBV24-1 | few
CASSLELGRLNTEAFF | TGCGCCAGCAGCTTGGAATTAGGTCGGCTGAACACTGAAGCTTTCTTT | . | TRBJ1-1 | TRBV5-1 | .
CSARAIGDTDTQYF | TGCAGTGCTAGAGCTATAGGGGACACAGATACGCAGTATTTT | . | TRBJ2-3 | TRBV20-1 | .
CASNRGREVDTQYF | TGTGCCAGCAATCGGGGGCGCGAAGTAGATACGCAGTATTTT | . | TRBJ2-3 | TRBV6-2/TRBV6-3 | .
CASSLRSTEKLFF | TGTGCTAGCAGCTTAAGGTCCACTGAAAAACTGTTTTTT | . | TRBJ1-4 | TRBV7-7 | many
CASSYPSNEQFF | TGTGCCAGCAGTTACCCCTCGAATGAGCAGTTCTTC | . | TRBJ2-1 | TRBV6-2/TRBV6-3 | many
CASRGQGDHEQFF | TGTGCCAGCCGAGGACAGGGAGATCATGAGCAGTTCTTC | TRBD1 | TRBJ2-1 | TRBV11-3 | .
CASKRFSNEQFF | TGTGCCAGTAAGCGGTTTTCCAATGAGCAGTTCTTC | . | TRBJ2-1 | TRBV11-2 | few
CASSLQGRPQHF | TGTGCCAGCAGCCTACAGGGGAGGCCCCAGCATTTT | TRBD1 | TRBJ1-5 | TRBV7-9 | many
CASKSPQGNYGYTF | TGTGCCAGCAAATCCCCACAGGGAAACTATGGCTACACCTTC | . | TRBJ1-2 | TRBV6-6 | .
CASSSRPPKTPGEGHEQYF | TGTGCCAGCAGCTCCAGGCCGCCCAAAACACCGGGGGAGGGCCACGAGCAGTACTTC | TRBD2 | TRBJ2-7 | TRBV7-2 | many
CASSLAGEPYNEQFF | TGCGCCAGCAGCCTAGCGGGGGAACCCTACAATGAGCAGTTCTTC | TRBD2 | TRBJ2-1 | TRBV4-3 | few
CASRQGGSNQPQHF | TGTGCCAGCCGACAGGGCGGGAGCAATCAGCCCCAGCATTTT | TRBD1 | TRBJ1-5 | TRBV6-2/TRBV6-3 | many
CASSLGLSGIGNTIYF | TGTGCCAGCAGCTTAGGTTTGTCAGGGATCGGAAACACCATATATTTT | . | TRBJ1-3 | TRBV7-2 | many
CASSRTGVLAGITDTQYF | TGTGCCAGCAGTCGTACAGGGGTACTAGCGGGGATTACAGATACGCAGTATTTT | TRBD2 | TRBJ2-3 | TRBV6-6 | many
CSAPRGPYEQYF | TGCAGTGCTCCGAGGGGGCCCTACGAGCAGTACTTC | TRBD1 | TRBJ2-7 | TRBV20-1 | many
CASSPIQETPLHF | TGTGCCAGCAGCCCGATTCAGGAGACTCCCCTCCACTTT | . | TRBJ1-6 | TRBV7-2 | many
CASSSKLTSGSYNEQFF | TGTGCCAGCAGTTCCAAACTTACTAGCGGGAGCTACAATGAGCAGTTCTTC | TRBD2 | TRBJ2-1 | TRBV28 | few
CAIRAAGSTYEQYF | TGTGCCATCAGGGCGGCGGGGAGTACCTACGAGCAGTACTTC | . | TRBJ2-7 | TRBV10-3 | .
CASSELTLGGNQPQHF | TGTGCCAGCAGTGAACTGACTCTGGGGGGAAATCAGCCCCAGCATTTT | . | TRBJ1-5 | TRBV6-1 | few
CASRKDRNTEAFF | TGTGCCAGCAGGAAAGACAGGAACACTGAAGCTTTCTTT | . | TRBJ1-1 | TRBV6-6 | few
CASSHGDRAKQPQHF | TGTGCCAGCAGCCATGGGGACAGGGCAAAACAGCCCCAGCATTTT | TRBD1 | TRBJ1-5 | TRBV4-2 | .
CASSWTLSGANVLTF | TGTGCCAGCAGCTGGACGCTCTCTGGGGCCAACGTCCTGACTTTC | . | TRBJ2-6 | TRBV6-2/TRBV6-3 | .
CASSAGSQETQYF | TGTGCCAGCAGCGCCGGCAGCCAAGAGACCCAGTACTTC | . | TRBJ2-5 | TRBV7-2 | few
CASSLDGSATDTQYF | TGTGCCAGCAGTTTGGATGGTAGTGCGACAGATACGCAGTATTTT | . | TRBJ2-3 | TRBV12-3/TRBV12-4 | .
CASSERQSNEKLFF | TGTGCCAGCAGTGAGAGGCAGAGTAATGAAAAACTGTTTTTT | . | TRBJ1-4 | TRBV6-1 | few
CASSEHAEAFF | TGTGCCAGCAGTGAGCACGCTGAAGCTTTCTTT | . | TRBJ1-1 | TRBV25-1 | .
CASRRTGIDYGYTF | TGTGCCAGCAGAAGGACAGGGATTGACTATGGCTACACCTTC | TRBD1 | TRBJ1-2 | TRBV11-2 | many
CSVKSDTVYGYTF | TGCAGCGTTAAGTCGGATACGGTCTATGGCTACACCTTC | . | TRBJ1-2 | TRBV29-1 | few
CASSYSGTATQYF | TGTGCCAGCAGTTACTCGGGGACAGCAACCCAGTACTTC | TRBD1 | TRBJ2-5 | TRBV6-2/TRBV6-3 | many
CSVEAGAAGTEAFF | TGCAGCGTTGAAGCCGGGGCAGCTGGCACTGAAGCTTTCTTT | . | TRBJ1-1 | TRBV29-1 | many
CASSPPGGLDVFGTQYF | TGTGCCAGCAGCCCACCAGGGGGACTAGACGTTTTTGGGACCCAGTACTTC | . | TRBJ2-5 | TRBV7-8 | .
CASSFRLAGGRRGEQYF | TGTGCCAGCAGTTTCAGACTAGCGGGGGGCCGACGGGGTGAGCAGTACTTC | TRBD2 | TRBJ2-7 | TRBV6-2/TRBV6-3 | few
CASSSRTGLTGNTIYF | TGTGCCAGCAGCAGCCGGACAGGGCTGACTGGAAACACCATATATTTT | TRBD1 | TRBJ1-3 | TRBV7-2 | .
CASSSDSLRMDGYTF | TGCGCCAGCAGCTCCGACAGCCTACGGATGGATGGCTACACCTTC | . | TRBJ1-2 | TRBV5-1 | many